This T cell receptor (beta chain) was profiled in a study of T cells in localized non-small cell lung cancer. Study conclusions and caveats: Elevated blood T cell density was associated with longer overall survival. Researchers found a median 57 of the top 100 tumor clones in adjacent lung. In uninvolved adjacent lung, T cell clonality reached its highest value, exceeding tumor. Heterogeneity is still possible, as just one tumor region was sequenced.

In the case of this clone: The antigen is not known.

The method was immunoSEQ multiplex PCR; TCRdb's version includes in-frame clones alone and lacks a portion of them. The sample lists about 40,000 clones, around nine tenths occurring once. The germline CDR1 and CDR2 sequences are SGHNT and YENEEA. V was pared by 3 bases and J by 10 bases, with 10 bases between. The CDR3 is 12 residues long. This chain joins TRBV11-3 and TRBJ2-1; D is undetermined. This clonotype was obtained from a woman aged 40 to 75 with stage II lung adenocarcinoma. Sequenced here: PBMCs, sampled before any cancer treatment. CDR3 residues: CASSLRGQEQFF. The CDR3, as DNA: TGTGCCAGCAGCTTGCGTGGGCAGGAGCAGTTCTTC.